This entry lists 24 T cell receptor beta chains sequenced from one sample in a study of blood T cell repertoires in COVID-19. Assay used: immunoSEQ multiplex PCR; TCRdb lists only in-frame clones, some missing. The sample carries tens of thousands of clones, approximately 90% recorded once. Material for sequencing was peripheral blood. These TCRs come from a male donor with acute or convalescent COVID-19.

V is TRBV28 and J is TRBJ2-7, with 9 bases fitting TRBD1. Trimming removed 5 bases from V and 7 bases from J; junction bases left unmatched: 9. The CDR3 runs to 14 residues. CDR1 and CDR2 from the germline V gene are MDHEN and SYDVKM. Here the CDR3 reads CASSGNRGQEEQYF. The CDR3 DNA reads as TGTGCCAGCAGTGGGAACAGGGGGCAAGAAGAGCAGTACTTC.

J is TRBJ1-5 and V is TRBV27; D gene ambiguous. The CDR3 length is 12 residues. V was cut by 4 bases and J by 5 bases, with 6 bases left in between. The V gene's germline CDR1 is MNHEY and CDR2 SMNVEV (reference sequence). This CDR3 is CASSYRDQPQHF. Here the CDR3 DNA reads TGTGCCAGCAGTTATCGTGATCAGCCCCAGCATTTT.

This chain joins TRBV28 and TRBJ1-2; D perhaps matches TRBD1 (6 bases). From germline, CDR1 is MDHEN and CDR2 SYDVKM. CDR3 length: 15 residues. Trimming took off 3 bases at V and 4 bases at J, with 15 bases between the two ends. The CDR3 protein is CASSLGAAFGYGYTF. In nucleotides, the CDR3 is TGTGCCAGCAGTTTGGGGGCGGCCTTCGGCTATGGCTACACCTTC.

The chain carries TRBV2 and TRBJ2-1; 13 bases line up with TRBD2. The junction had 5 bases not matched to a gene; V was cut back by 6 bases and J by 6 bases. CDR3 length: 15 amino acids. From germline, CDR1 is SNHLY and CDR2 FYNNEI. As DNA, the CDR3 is TGTGCCAGCAGCGAACGGACTAGCGGGGGCAATGAGCAGTTCTTC. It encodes CASSERTSGGNEQFF.

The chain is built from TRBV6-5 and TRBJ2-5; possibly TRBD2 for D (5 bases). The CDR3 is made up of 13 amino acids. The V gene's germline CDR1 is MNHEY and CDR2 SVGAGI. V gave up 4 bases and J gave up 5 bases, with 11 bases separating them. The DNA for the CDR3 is TGTGCCAGCAGTTCGGCCGGGGTTGAGACCCAGTACTTC. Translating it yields CASSSAGVETQYF.

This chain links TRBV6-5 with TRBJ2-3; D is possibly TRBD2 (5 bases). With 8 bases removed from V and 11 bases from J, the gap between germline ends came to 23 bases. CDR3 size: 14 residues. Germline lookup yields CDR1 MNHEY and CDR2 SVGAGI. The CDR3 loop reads CASQLLFSQAGQYF. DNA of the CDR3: TGTGCCAGCCAGCTTCTCTTTAGCCAGGCGGGGCAGTATTTT.

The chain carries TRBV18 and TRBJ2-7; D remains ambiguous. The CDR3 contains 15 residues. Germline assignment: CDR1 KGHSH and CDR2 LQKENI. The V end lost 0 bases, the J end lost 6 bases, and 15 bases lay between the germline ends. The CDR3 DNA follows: TGTGCCAGCTCACCACCTAACGCAGGAACGAGCGAGCAGTACTTC. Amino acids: CASSPPNAGTSEQYF.

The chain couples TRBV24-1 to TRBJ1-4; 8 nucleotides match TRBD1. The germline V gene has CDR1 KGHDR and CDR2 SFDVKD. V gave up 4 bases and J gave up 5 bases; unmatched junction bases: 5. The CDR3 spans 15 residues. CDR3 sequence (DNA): TGTGCCACCAGTGACCGGACAGGGCCGAATGAAAAACTGTTTTTT. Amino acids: CATSDRTGPNEKLFF.

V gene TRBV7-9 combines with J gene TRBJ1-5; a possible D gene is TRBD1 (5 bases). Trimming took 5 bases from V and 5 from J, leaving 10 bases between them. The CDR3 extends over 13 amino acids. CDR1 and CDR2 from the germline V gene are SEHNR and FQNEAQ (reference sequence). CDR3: CASSPTGDQPQHF. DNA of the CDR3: TGTGCCAGCAGCCCAACGGGGGATCAGCCCCAGCATTTT.

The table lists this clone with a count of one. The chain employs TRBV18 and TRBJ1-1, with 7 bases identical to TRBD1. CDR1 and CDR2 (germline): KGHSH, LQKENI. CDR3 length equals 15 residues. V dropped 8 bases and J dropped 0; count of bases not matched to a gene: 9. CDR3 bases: TGTGCCAGCGCTACAGGGGCCCTCATGAACACTGAAGCTTTCTTT. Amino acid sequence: CASATGALMNTEAFF.

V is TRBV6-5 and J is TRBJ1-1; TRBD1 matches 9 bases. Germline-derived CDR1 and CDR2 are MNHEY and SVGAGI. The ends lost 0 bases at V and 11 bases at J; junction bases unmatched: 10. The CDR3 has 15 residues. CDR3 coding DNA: TGTGCCAGCAGTTACTCGACAGGGGGTGGGCTTGGGGCTTTCTTT. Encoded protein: CASSYSTGGGLGAFF.

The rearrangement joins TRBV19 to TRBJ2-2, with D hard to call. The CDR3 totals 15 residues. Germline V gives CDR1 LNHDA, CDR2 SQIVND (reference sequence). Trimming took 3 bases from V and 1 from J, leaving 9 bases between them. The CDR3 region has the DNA TGTGCCAGTAGTATCAAACTACAGAACACCGGGGAGCTGTTTTTT. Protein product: CASSIKLQNTGELFF. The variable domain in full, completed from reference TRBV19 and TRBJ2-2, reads DGGITQSPKYLFRKEGQNVTLSCEQNLNHDAMYWYRQDPGQGLRLIYYSQIVNDFQKGDIAEGYSVSREKKESFPLTVTSAQKNPTAFYLCASSIKLQNTGELFFGEGSRLTVL.

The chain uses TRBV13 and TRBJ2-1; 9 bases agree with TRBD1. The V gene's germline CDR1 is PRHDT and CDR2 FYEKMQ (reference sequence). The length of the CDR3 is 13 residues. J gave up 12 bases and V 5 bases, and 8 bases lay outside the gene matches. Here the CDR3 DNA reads TGTGCCAGCAGCCCGAACAGGGGGCACGGGCAGTTCTTC. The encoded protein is CASSPNRGHGQFF.

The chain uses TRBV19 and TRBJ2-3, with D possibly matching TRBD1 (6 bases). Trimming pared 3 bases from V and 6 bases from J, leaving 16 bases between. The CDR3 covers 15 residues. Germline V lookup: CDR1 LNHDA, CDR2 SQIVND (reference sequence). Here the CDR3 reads CASSMEDSPRDTQYF. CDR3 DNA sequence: TGTGCCAGTAGTATGGAGGACAGCCCGAGGGATACGCAGTATTTT.

CDR3 bases: TGTGCCTGGAGAACCGGACAGAAAGAGACCCAGTACTTC. Amino acids: CAWRTGQKETQYF. The gene calls are TRBV30 and TRBJ2-5; perhaps TRBD1 as D (6 bases). Germline loops: CDR1 GTSNPN, CDR2 SVGIG (reference sequence). CDR3 size: 13 residues. V was shortened by 3 bases and J by 3 bases, with 11 bases between the two germline ends.

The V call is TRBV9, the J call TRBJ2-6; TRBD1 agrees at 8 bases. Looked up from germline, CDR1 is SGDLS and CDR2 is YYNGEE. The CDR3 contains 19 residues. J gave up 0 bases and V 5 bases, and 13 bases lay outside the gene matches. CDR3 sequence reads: CASSPSPGQDFSGANVLTF. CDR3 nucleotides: TGTGCCAGCAGTCCTTCCCCGGGACAGGATTTCTCTGGGGCCAACGTCCTGACTTTC.

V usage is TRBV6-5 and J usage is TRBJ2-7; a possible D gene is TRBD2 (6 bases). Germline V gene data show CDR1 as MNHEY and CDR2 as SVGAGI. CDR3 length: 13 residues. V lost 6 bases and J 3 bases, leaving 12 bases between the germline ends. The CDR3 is CASRQEGFYEQYF. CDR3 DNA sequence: TGTGCCAGCAGACAGGAGGGTTTCTACGAGCAGTACTTC.

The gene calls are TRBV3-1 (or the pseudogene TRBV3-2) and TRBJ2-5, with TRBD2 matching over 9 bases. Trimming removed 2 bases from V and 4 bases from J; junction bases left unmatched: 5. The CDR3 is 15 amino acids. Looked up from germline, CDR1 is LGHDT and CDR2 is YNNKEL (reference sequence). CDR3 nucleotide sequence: TGTGCCAGCAGCCAACCTGGGACTAGCTTAGAGACCCAGTACTTC. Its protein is CASSQPGTSLETQYF.

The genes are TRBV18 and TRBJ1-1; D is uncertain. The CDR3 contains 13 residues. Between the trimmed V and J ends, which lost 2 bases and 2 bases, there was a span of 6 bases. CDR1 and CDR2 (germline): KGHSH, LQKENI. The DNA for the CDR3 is TGTGCCAGCTCACCAGAGGGAAACACTGAAGCTTTCTTT. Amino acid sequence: CASSPEGNTEAFF.

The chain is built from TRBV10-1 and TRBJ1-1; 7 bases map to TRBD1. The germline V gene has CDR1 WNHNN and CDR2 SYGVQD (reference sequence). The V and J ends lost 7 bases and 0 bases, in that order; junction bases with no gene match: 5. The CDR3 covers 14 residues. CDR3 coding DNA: TGCGCCAGCACCTGGACAGGCTTGAACACTGAAGCTTTCTTT. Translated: CASTWTGLNTEAFF.

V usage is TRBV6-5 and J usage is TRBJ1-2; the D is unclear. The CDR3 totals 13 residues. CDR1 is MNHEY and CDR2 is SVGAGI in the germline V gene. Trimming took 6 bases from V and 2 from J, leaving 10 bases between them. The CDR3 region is CASSPAGNYGYTF. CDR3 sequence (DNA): TGTGCCAGCAGCCCGGCGGGAAACTATGGCTACACCTTC.

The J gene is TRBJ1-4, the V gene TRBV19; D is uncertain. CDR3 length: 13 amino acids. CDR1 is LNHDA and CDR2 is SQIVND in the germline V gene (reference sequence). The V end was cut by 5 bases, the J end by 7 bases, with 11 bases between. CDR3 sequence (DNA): TGTGCCAGTAGTGGTCGGACTGCTGAAAAACTGTTTTTT. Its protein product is CASSGRTAEKLFF.

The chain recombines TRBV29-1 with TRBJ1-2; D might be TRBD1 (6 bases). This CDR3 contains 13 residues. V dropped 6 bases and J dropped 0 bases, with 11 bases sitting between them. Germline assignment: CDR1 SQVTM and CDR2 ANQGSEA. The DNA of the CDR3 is TGCAGCGTCAGAGGGGGAGCTAACTATGGCTACACCTTC. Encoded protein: CSVRGGANYGYTF.

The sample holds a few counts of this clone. DNA of the CDR3: TGTGCCAGCAGTTTCGGGGGGACTGGATATGGCTACACCTTC. This gives the protein CASSFGGTGYGYTF. The chain has TRBV27 and TRBJ1-2; possible D gene TRBD1, 5 bases. Germline CDR1 and CDR2: MNHEY and SMNVEV (reference sequence). Between the trimmed V and J ends, which lost 3 bases and 5 bases, there was a span of 13 bases. The CDR3 is 14 amino acids.